These T cell receptor beta chains were read from a single sample in a study of memory CD4+ T cells and cytomegalovirus serostatus. TCRdb's table, derived via immunoSEQ multiplex PCR, lists solely in-frame clones and lacks some. The top ten clones hold 0.9% to 0.95% of a sample with 40,000 to 50,000 clones, just under 80% of them seen once. Sequencing was carried out using memory CD4+ T cells from blood. The receptors come from an adult in good health and CMV-seronegative. CDR3s include the opening cysteine and the closing phenylalanine or tryptophan. The D gene is left open where the match is weak. Size is omitted from some rows. Given values are once, few, many or a class for expanded clones.

d_call clone_size j_call v_call cdr3_aa cdr3_nt
NA NA TRBJ2-7 TRBV7-2 CASSYLSQVREQYF TGTGCCAGCAGCTACCTCTCACAGGTGAGGGAGCAGTACTTC
NA few TRBJ2-5 TRBV5-1 CASSSNLYQETQYF TGCGCCAGCAGCTCGAACCTCTACCAAGAGACCCAGTACTTC
NA NA TRBJ1-3 TRBV30 CASRGNSGNTIYF TGTGCCTCCAGGGGCAACTCTGGAAACACCATATATTTT
NA NA TRBJ1-6 TRBV2 CASSGTENSPLHF TGTGCCAGCAGCGGGACGGAGAATTCACCCCTCCACTTT
NA NA TRBJ2-1 TRBV5-5 CASSFNPSYNEQFF TGTGCCAGCAGCTTTAACCCCTCCTACAATGAGCAGTTCTTC
NA NA TRBJ1-5 TRBV7-8 CASSLEGRADPQHF TGTGCCAGCAGCTTAGAGGGAAGGGCAGACCCCCAGCATTTT
NA NA TRBJ2-1 TRBV10-3 CATRQSSSYNEQFF TGTGCCACCCGACAGTCCAGCTCCTACAATGAGCAGTTCTTC
NA NA TRBJ2-7 TRBV9 CASSATATQSEQYF TGTGCCAGCAGCGCGACGGCCACGCAGAGCGAGCAGTACTTC
NA once TRBJ2-7 TRBV7-2 CASSLAGSGVEQYF TGTGCCAGCAGCTTAGCCGGGAGTGGCGTCGAGCAGTACTTC
NA NA TRBJ1-1 TRBV29-1 CSVVSGPRTEAFF TGCAGCGTTGTTTCCGGGCCCAGGACTGAAGCTTTCTTT
NA NA TRBJ1-2 TRBV5-1 CASSLTAVGSNYGYTF TGCGCCAGCAGCTTGACGGCAGTCGGCTCCAACTATGGCTACACCTTC
NA NA TRBJ1-2 TRBV19 CASTYQDLKGYTF TGTGCCAGTACTTACCAGGACCTGAAAGGCTACACCTTC
NA NA TRBJ1-5 TRBV11-2 CASSAGPSNQPQHF TGTGCCAGCAGTGCCGGGCCTAGCAATCAGCCCCAGCATTTT
NA NA TRBJ2-5 TRBV5-1 CASSRAPQETQYF TGCGCCAGCAGCCGCGCGCCCCAAGAGACCCAGTACTTC
NA NA TRBJ2-1 TRBV7-8 CASSSNYNEQFF TGTGCCAGCAGCTCGAATTACAATGAGCAGTTCTTC
NA few TRBJ1-2 TRBV19 CASSTALGTDYGYTF TGTGCCAGTAGTACCGCTCTAGGGACGGACTATGGCTACACCTTC
NA NA TRBJ2-5 TRBV4-2 CASSNRDPERETQYF TGTGCCAGCAGCAACCGGGACCCAGAGAGGGAGACCCAGTACTTC
TRBD2 NA TRBJ2-7 TRBV28 CASSPPGLLVYEQYF TGTGCCAGCAGCCCCCCGGGACTATTAGTCTACGAGCAGTACTTC
NA NA TRBJ1-6 TRBV28 CASSLPLGANSPLHF TGTGCCAGCAGTTTACCCCTAGGGGCTAATTCACCCCTCCACTTT
NA NA TRBJ1-3 TRBV10-3 CAISSSGNTIYF TGTGCCATCTCCAGCTCTGGAAACACCATATATTTT
TRBD1 NA TRBJ1-4 TRBV28 CASRLRPTGTEEKLFF TGTGCCAGCAGATTAAGGCCGACAGGGACTGAAGAAAAACTGTTTTTT
NA NA TRBJ1-1 TRBV5-4 CASSLIPGREAFF TGTGCCAGCAGCTTGATTCCGGGACGCGAAGCTTTCTTT
TRBD2 NA TRBJ2-3 TRBV5-4 CASSLRVLLAGDTQYF TGTGCCAGCAGCTTGCGTGTCCTACTAGCGGGAGATACGCAGTATTTT